This entry lists 7 T cell receptor beta chains sequenced from one sample in a study of T cell repertoires in cytomegalovirus infection. TCRdb redid the calling of the reads with MiXCR, one entry per CDR3 protein. The sample lists about 400,000 distinct CDR3 sequences; 15% to 20% were seen once. Sequencing used PBMCs. The receptor source for this set is a human donor in good health (CMV status not recorded). Some clones in this sample may be carry-over from other donors' samples.

J is TRBJ2-1 and V is TRBV28; D might be TRBD2 (5 bases). There are 15 residues in the CDR3. Germline CDR1 reads MDHEN; CDR2 reads SYDVKM. The V gene lost 4 bases and the J gene lost 5 bases, with 15 bases spanning the gap. In DNA, the CDR3 is TGTGCCAGCAGTTCCCCCGTGCCCGGGGACAATGAGCAGTTCTTC. This encodes CASSSPVPGDNEQFF.

The table lists this clonotype with many counts. V is TRBV7-2 and J is TRBJ1-1; unclear D gene. Looked up from germline, CDR1 is SGHTA and CDR2 is FQGNSA. V lost 1 base and J lost 7, with 10 bases in between. The CDR3 is 13 amino acids. DNA of the CDR3: TGTGCCAGCAGCTTAGGGTGGTATTATGAAGCTTTCTTT. It yields the protein CASSLGWYYEAFF.

The count of this clonotype is one. CDR3 sequence reads: CASSFGPPWQVQETQYF. The CDR3 DNA is TGTGCCAGCAGTTTCGGCCCCCCCTGGCAGGTACAAGAGACCCAGTACTTC. The genes are TRBV27 and TRBJ2-5; D uncertain. The CDR3 is made up of 17 amino acids. The V gene's germline CDR1 is MNHEY and CDR2 SMNVEV (reference sequence). Between the trimmed V and J ends, which lost 3 bases and 2 bases, there was a span of 19 bases.

This chain joins TRBV12-3 or TRBV12-4 and TRBJ1-2; no clear D gene. The V end lost 7 bases, the J end lost 4 bases, and 16 bases lay between the germline ends. There are 14 residues in the CDR3. CDR3 sequence reads: CASTPRAGPYGYTF. DNA of the CDR3: TGTGCCAGCACCCCAAGGGCAGGTCCCTATGGCTACACCTTC.

The chain uses TRBV5-1 and TRBJ2-7; no firm D call. Per germline, CDR1 SGHRS and CDR2 YFSETQ. Trimming shortened V by 2 bases and J by 3 bases, and 9 bases separated the two germline ends. The CDR3 contains 13 residues. In nucleotides, the CDR3 is TGCGCCAGCAGCTTTGACTCATTCTACGAGCAGTACTTC. Protein sequence: CASSFDSFYEQYF.

Many counts were recorded for this clonotype. The chain employs TRBV19 and TRBJ1-1, with D uncertain. Trimming pared 6 bases from V and 2 bases from J, leaving 10 bases between. Germline loops: CDR1 LNHDA, CDR2 SQIVND (reference sequence). The CDR3 length is 13 residues. CDR3: CASSEVTNTEAFF. Here the CDR3 DNA reads TGTGCCAGTAGCGAAGTAACAAACACTGAAGCTTTCTTT.

The genes are TRBV6-2 or TRBV6-3 and TRBJ1-4; 9 bases match TRBD1. The junction had 8 bases not matched to a gene; V was cut back by 7 bases and J by 5 bases. The CDR3 extends over 15 amino acids. Germline V gene lookup returns CDR1 MNHEY and CDR2 SVGEGT. The CDR3 sequence is CASKVLGTGNEKLFF. The DNA for the CDR3 is TGTGCCAGCAAGGTCTTGGGGACAGGGAATGAAAAACTGTTTTTT.